The 13 T cell receptor beta chains in this list originate from one sample, sequenced in a study of T cell responses to AZD1222 COVID-19 vaccine. Method: immunoSEQ multiplex PCR; TCRdb's copy keeps in-frame clones and lacks some. The sample includes about 69,000 clones, about nine tenths of them seen just once. The sample consisted of peripheral blood, taken on day 0 of AZD1222 vaccination. These receptors all stem from an adult in good health.

This clone was detected only once. This rearrangement joins TRBV18 to TRBJ2-7; D not resolved. V lost 2 bases and J lost 6, with 14 bases in between. This CDR3 has 14 amino acids. The V gene's germline CDR1 is KGHSH and CDR2 LQKENI. CDR3 in DNA: TGTGCCAGCTCACCAGACACACACAGCCCCGAGCAGTACTTC. Residues: CASSPDTHSPEQYF.

The J gene is TRBJ2-1, the V gene TRBV27, with D perhaps TRBD1 (7 bases). Trimming left V 0 bases short and J 4 bases short, with 13 bases between. CDR3 length equals 16 residues. The germline V gene encodes CDR1 MNHEY and CDR2 SMNVEV (reference sequence). In nucleotides, the CDR3 is TGTGCCAGCAGTTTATCGGCAGGGGGGTCTTACAATGAGCAGTTCTTC. It yields the protein CASSLSAGGSYNEQFF.

This sequence joins TRBV11-2 and TRBJ1-1; D call uncertain. In germline, CDR1 is SGHAT, CDR2 FQNNGV. This CDR3 is built from 13 residues. V lost 0 bases, J lost 5 bases, and 7 bases lay in between. The CDR3 region is CASSLDRRTEAFF. The CDR3 region has the DNA TGTGCCAGCAGCTTAGACAGGAGAACTGAAGCTTTCTTT. Full variable domain (missing parts from reference TRBV11-2 and TRBJ1-1): EAGVAQSPRYKIIEKRQSVAFWCNPISGHATLYWYQQILGQGPKLLIQFQNNGVVDDSQLPKDRFSAERLKGVDSTLKIQPAKLEDSAVYLCASSLDRRTEAFFGQGTRLTVV.

This chain uses TRBV14 with TRBJ1-1; TRBD1 is a possible D gene (6 bases). This CDR3 has 12 amino acids. Trimming left V 4 bases short and J 10 bases short, with 13 bases between. CDR1 is SGHDN and CDR2 is FVKESK in the germline V gene. The CDR3 protein is CASSLGGVVAFF. CDR3 in DNA: TGTGCCAGCAGCCTCGGGGGCGTGGTAGCTTTCTTT. The entire variable domain, with the rest obtained from reference TRBV14 and TRBJ1-1, is as follows: EAGVTQFPSHSVIEKGQTVTLRCDPISGHDNLYWYRRVMGKEIKFLLHFVKESKQDESGMPNNRFLAERTGGTYSTLKVQPAELEDSGVYFCASSLGGVVAFFGQGTRLTVV.

The chain recombines TRBV6-5 with TRBJ1-2, with D perhaps matching TRBD1 (6 bases). The CDR3 runs 14 residues. Trimming removed 6 bases at V and 7 bases at J, with 18 bases between. From germline, CDR1 is MNHEY and CDR2 SVGAGI. The CDR3 region is CASSQLSRGAGYTF. CDR3 DNA: TGTGCCAGCAGCCAGCTGAGCAGGGGAGCTGGCTACACCTTC.

This rearrangement joins TRBV28 to TRBJ1-1, with unresolved D. V was trimmed by 7 bases and J by 4 bases, leaving 19 bases between them. CDR1 is MDHEN and CDR2 is SYDVKM in the germline V gene. This CDR3 has 15 amino acids. The CDR3 reads CASTRLGRDSTEAFF. CDR3 DNA: TGTGCCAGCACCAGGTTAGGGAGGGATTCCACTGAAGCTTTCTTT.

This clone was seen only once. The chain combines TRBV28 with TRBJ1-5; maybe TRBD1 (5 bases). CDR3 length: 12 amino acids. In germline, CDR1 is MDHEN, CDR2 SYDVKM. V lost 9 bases, J lost 7 bases, and 13 bases lay in between. The CDR3 sequence: CASTSREQPQHF. Written as DNA, the CDR3 is TGTGCCAGTACCTCCAGGGAACAGCCCCAGCATTTT.

The chain couples TRBV29-1 to TRBJ1-4; 8 bases line up with TRBD1. Germline CDR1 SQVTM, CDR2 ANQGSEA. CDR3 length equals 14 residues. With V trimmed by 4 bases and J by 6 bases, 7 bases remained unmatched. This chain's CDR3 is CSVGAGQVHEKLFF. In DNA form, the CDR3 reads TGCAGCGTTGGAGCGGGACAGGTCCATGAAAAACTGTTTTTT. Using reference TRBV29-1 and TRBJ1-4 for the parts outside the CDR3, the full variable domain is SAVISQKPSRDICQRGTSLTIQCQVDSQVTMMFWYRQQPGQSLTLIATANQGSEATYESGFVIDKFPISRPNLTFSTLTVSNMSPEDSSIYLCSVGAGQVHEKLFFGSGTQLSVL.

V is TRBV5-1 and J is TRBJ1-1; 11 nucleotides agree with TRBD1. Trimming took 3 bases from V and 8 from J; bases not matched to a gene: 6. In germline, CDR1 is SGHRS, CDR2 YFSETQ. The CDR3 runs 14 residues. The CDR3 region is CASSSAGTGGEAFF. The CDR3 region has the DNA TGCGCCAGCAGCTCGGCCGGGACAGGGGGAGAAGCTTTCTTT.

The V gene is TRBV19, the J gene TRBJ2-7; possibly TRBD1 or TRBD2 for D (6 bases each). The CDR3 runs to 12 residues. Germline V gives CDR1 LNHDA, CDR2 SQIVND (reference sequence). Trimming removed 7 bases from V and 1 base from J, with 8 bases in between. The CDR3 nucleotides read TGTGCCAGTAAGGGGGGTTCCTACGAGCAGTACTTC. Translating it yields CASKGGSYEQYF.

The chain has TRBV25-1 and TRBJ1-2; possible D gene TRBD1, 5 bases. The CDR3 is made up of 16 amino acids. The V gene lost 1 base and the J gene lost 3 bases, with 15 bases spanning the gap. CDR1 and CDR2 from the germline V gene are MGHDK and SYGVNS. The CDR3 sequence is CASSESLGGWDYGYTF. As DNA, the CDR3 is TGTGCCAGCAGTGAATCTTTGGGGGGATGGGACTATGGCTACACCTTC.

The chain employs TRBV5-5 and TRBJ1-1, with 10 bases matching TRBD1. Germline V gene lookup returns CDR1 SGHKS and CDR2 YYEKEE (reference sequence). The ends lost 4 bases at V and 1 base at J; junction bases unmatched: 4. This CDR3 has 15 residues. CDR3 sequence (DNA): TGTGCCAGCAGCGCGGGGACAGGGGCGAACACTGAAGCTTTCTTT. Protein product: CASSAGTGANTEAFF.

V gene TRBV2 combines with J gene TRBJ1-3; 7 bases are a match to TRBD1. The CDR3 totals 15 residues. The J segment lost 0 bases and the V segment lost 7 bases, leaving 6 bases of the junction unmatched. CDR1 SNHLY and CDR2 FYNNEI come from the germline V gene. The CDR3 is CASKVGQTSGNTIYF. The CDR3 region has the DNA TGTGCCAGCAAGGTGGGACAGACCTCTGGAAACACCATATATTTT. Filled out from reference TRBV2 and TRBJ1-3, the complete variable domain reads EPEVTQTPSHQVTQMGQEVILRCVPISNHLYFYWYRQILGQKVEFLVSFYNNEISEKSEIFDDQFSVERPDGSNFTLKIRSTKLEDSAMYFCASKVGQTSGNTIYFGEGSWLTVV.